The present entry profiles one T cell receptor (beta chain) with its context. Its specificity is not known. These data come from a study of T cell repertoires in cytomegalovirus infection. CDR3 length equals 16 residues. Trimming took off 3 bases at V and 0 bases at J, with 15 bases between the two ends. Germline loops: CDR1 MDHEN, CDR2 SYDVKM. TCRdb used MiXCR to reprocess the reads, holding one entry per CDR3 protein. The repertoire holds hundreds of thousands of distinct CDR3 sequences, with about 42% as singletons. The sequencing used cultured PBMCs, collected from culture after CMV antigen stimulation. The chain carries TRBV28 and TRBJ2-7; D is possibly TRBD2 (7 bases). This receptor was taken from a human donor in good health (CMV status not recorded). Some clones in this sample may be carry-over from other donors' samples. The CDR3, as DNA: TGTGCCAGCAGTTTTTCGGGGGGCCCGATCTCCTACGAGCAGTACTTC. Its translation: CASSFSGGPISYEQYF.